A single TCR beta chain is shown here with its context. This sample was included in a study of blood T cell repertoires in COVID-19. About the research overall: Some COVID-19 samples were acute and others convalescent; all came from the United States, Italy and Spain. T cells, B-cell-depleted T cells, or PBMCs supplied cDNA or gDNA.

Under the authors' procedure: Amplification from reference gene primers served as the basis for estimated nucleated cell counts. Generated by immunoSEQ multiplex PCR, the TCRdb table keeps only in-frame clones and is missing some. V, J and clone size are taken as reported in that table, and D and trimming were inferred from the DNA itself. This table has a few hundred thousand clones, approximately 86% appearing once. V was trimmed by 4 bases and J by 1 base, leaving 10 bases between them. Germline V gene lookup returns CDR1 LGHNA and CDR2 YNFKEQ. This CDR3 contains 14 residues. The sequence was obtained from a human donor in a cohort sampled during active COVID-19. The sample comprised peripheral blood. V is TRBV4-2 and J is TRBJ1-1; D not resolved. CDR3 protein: CASSPEHRNTEAFF. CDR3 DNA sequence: TGTGCCAGCAGCCCTGAGCATCGGAACACTGAAGCTTTCTTT.